One sample yielded the 19 T cell receptor beta chains listed below, sequenced in a study of response to subunit inactivated influenza vaccine. MiXCR, applied by TCRdb to the RT-PCR reads, yields one record per CDR3 protein. The top ten hold 7.6% of the sample, which has some 600,000 distinct CDR3 sequences, 11% to 15% seen once. This sample comprised PBMCs from blood, obtained less than 15 days before vaccination. Receptors were obtained from a man between 45 and 60 years old who received an inactivated influenza vaccine.

CDR3 amino acids: CASSLGSGSTYNEQFF. The CDR3 DNA is TGTGCCAGCAGCTTAGGGAGCGGGAGTACGTACAATGAGCAGTTCTTC. This chain connects TRBV7-9 to TRBJ2-1, with TRBD2 matching 8 bases. In germline, CDR1 is SEHNR, CDR2 FQNEAQ (reference sequence). The CDR3 has 16 amino acids. The J segment lost 4 bases and the V segment lost 1 base, leaving 6 bases of the junction unmatched.

In this sample, this clonotype turned up a few times. The chain couples TRBV29-1 to TRBJ1-4, with TRBD1 matching 9 bases. The CDR3 is 13 amino acids. V was clipped by 6 bases and J by 8 bases; unmatched bases: 7. Per germline, CDR1 SQVTM and CDR2 ANQGSEA. The CDR3 spells CSVPGQGSEKLFF. CDR3 DNA sequence: TGCAGCGTGCCGGGACAGGGCAGCGAAAAACTGTTTTTT.

This chain joins TRBV6-2 or TRBV6-3 and TRBJ2-1; 13 bases map to TRBD2. The ends lost 8 bases at V and 1 base at J; junction bases unmatched: 5. CDR1 and CDR2 from the germline V gene are MNHEY and SVGEGT. This CDR3 has 16 amino acids. The chain's CDR3 is CASHGTSGVSYNEQFF. The CDR3 nucleotides read TGTGCCAGCCACGGGACTAGCGGGGTATCCTACAATGAGCAGTTCTTC.

V usage is TRBV6-1 and J usage is TRBJ2-7, with 7 bases identical to TRBD1. The germline V gene encodes CDR1 MNHNS and CDR2 SASEGT. J gave up 1 base and V 6 bases, and 9 bases lay outside the gene matches. This CDR3 is built from 15 residues. The CDR3 DNA sequence: TGTGCCAGCAGACTCCAAGGGACAGATTCCTACGAGCAGTACTTC. Translation gives CASRLQGTDSYEQYF.

This clonotype was detected ten times or more. V is TRBV5-6 and J is TRBJ2-4; D unclear. The CDR3 consists of 12 residues. Trimming took 2 bases from V and 6 from J, leaving 6 bases between them. The germline CDR1 and CDR2 sequences are SGHDT and YYEEEE. CDR3 amino acids: CASSFATNIQYF. The CDR3 DNA reads TGTGCCAGCAGCTTCGCAACAAACATTCAGTACTTC.

CDR3 protein: CASSQRGGLNTEAFF. The CDR3 DNA reads as TGTGCCAGCAGCCAAAGGGGGGGGCTGAACACTGAAGCTTTCTTT. V is TRBV11-2 and J is TRBJ1-1, with D perhaps TRBD1 (6 bases). CDR1 SGHAT and CDR2 FQNNGV come from the germline V gene. Trimming cost V 5 bases and J 0 bases, with 13 bases left between them. The CDR3 length is 15 residues.

This clonotype was detected a few times. This chain links TRBV15 with TRBJ2-3; D is ambiguous. The CDR3 extends over 14 amino acids. CDR1 and CDR2 from the germline V gene are LNHNV and YYDKDF (reference sequence). Trimming removed 1 base from V and 5 bases from J, with 10 bases in between. The CDR3 sequence is CATSRVGSVDTQYF. Here the CDR3 DNA reads TGTGCCACCAGCAGAGTCGGTTCGGTAGATACGCAGTATTTT.

This clonotype was detected a few times. The gene calls are TRBV6-1 and TRBJ2-1; TRBD2 matches at 8 bases. From germline, CDR1 is MNHNS and CDR2 SASEGT. The CDR3 is made up of 17 amino acids. The junction had 27 bases not matched to a gene; V was cut back by 8 bases and J by 15 bases. CDR3 region: CASYFMERLANNAVGFF. The CDR3 DNA reads TGTGCCAGCTACTTTATGGAGAGACTAGCGAATAATGCAGTGGGGTTCTTC.

This clonotype was counted only a few times. The chain employs TRBV24-1 and TRBJ2-1, with D hard to call. Germline V gene lookup returns CDR1 KGHDR and CDR2 SFDVKD. This CDR3 spans 14 amino acids. V was clipped by 3 bases and J by 9 bases, with 14 bases between them. The CDR3 DNA follows: TGTGCCACCAGTGATGACGGCCCGCCCGTTGAGCAGTTCTTC. The encoded protein is CATSDDGPPVEQFF.

This clonotype was recorded at least ten times. The DNA of the CDR3 is TGCGCCAGCAGCCTGCGGAGCGGGGAAAAACTGTTTTTT. Translation gives CASSLRSGEKLFF. This chain uses TRBV4-3 with TRBJ1-4; D is unclear. V shed 4 bases and J shed 8 bases, with 11 bases lying between them. Germline-derived CDR1 and CDR2 are LGHNA and YSLEER. CDR3 length: 13 residues.

This chain connects TRBV27 to TRBJ2-1; 12 bases match TRBD2. After removal of 7 bases from V and 8 bases from J, the junction contained 15 bases not matched to a gene. CDR1 is MNHEY, CDR2 SMNVEV, per germline (reference sequence). The CDR3 has 17 residues. The DNA for the CDR3 is TGTGCCAGCACCGACGGTCCTAGCGGGGGGGCGTGGGATGAGCAGTTCTTC. Amino acid sequence: CASTDGPSGGAWDEQFF.

The chain couples TRBV12-3 or TRBV12-4 to TRBJ1-6; 8 bases align to TRBD1. V lost 3 bases and J lost 10; bases outside the gene matches: 5. CDR3 length: 14 amino acids. In nucleotides, the CDR3 is TGTGCCAGCAGTTTCGGACAGGGAGAATCACCCCTCCACTTT. Encoded protein: CASSFGQGESPLHF.

This chain uses TRBV29-1 with TRBJ1-2; maybe TRBD1 (6 bases). The CDR3 is 14 amino acids. The germline V and J ends were trimmed by 6 bases and 4 bases, with 18 bases remaining between them. Germline loops: CDR1 SQVTM, CDR2 ANQGSEA. CDR3 region: CSVGDGGRSYGYTF. The CDR3, as DNA: TGCAGCGTCGGGGACGGGGGCAGGAGCTATGGCTACACCTTC.

The table lists this clonotype with a few counts. The chain couples TRBV19 to TRBJ2-1, with TRBD1 matching over 11 bases. V dropped 10 bases and J dropped 10; count of bases not matched to a gene: 12. The germline gives CDR1 LNHDA, CDR2 SQIVND (reference sequence). This CDR3 comprises 14 residues. CDR3 bases: TGTGCCACCTTGGACAGGGGGCGCAAATGGGAGCAGTTCTTC. It specifies CATLDRGRKWEQFF.

This clonotype showed up many times. The chain employs TRBV6-2 or TRBV6-3 and TRBJ2-1; D not resolved. This CDR3 spans 12 amino acids. Germline V gene lookup returns CDR1 MNHEY and CDR2 SVGEGT. Between the trimmed V and J ends, which lost 5 bases and 7 bases, there was a span of 9 bases. The CDR3 region is CASSPVGNEQFF. CDR3 DNA: TGTGCCAGCAGTCCCGTCGGGAATGAGCAGTTCTTC.

This chain links TRBV14 with TRBJ2-3; D uncertain. V shed 4 bases and J shed 5 bases, with 7 bases lying between them. This CDR3 is built from 12 residues. Germline CDR1 and CDR2: SGHDN and FVKESK. Here the CDR3 DNA reads TGTGCCAGCAGCCGCTTCCGAGATACGCAGTATTTT. Translation: CASSRFRDTQYF.

V is TRBV11-2 and J is TRBJ2-1; the match to TRBD2 covers 10 bases. CDR1 is SGHAT, CDR2 FQNNGV, per germline. Trimming took 2 bases from V and 1 from J; bases not matched to a gene: 14. The CDR3 contains 20 residues. The CDR3 nucleotides are TGTGCCAGCAGCTTATTATGGGCTAGCGGGGGTTTACCTTCCTACAATGAGCAGTTCTTC. Translation gives CASSLLWASGGLPSYNEQFF.

V usage is TRBV20-1 and J usage is TRBJ2-1; D tentatively reads TRBD1 or TRBD2 (6 bases each). Deletions cut 6 bases from V and 5 bases from J, with 23 bases between. This CDR3 contains 16 residues. Germline CDR1 DFQATT, CDR2 SNEGSKA (reference sequence). CDR3 DNA sequence: TGCAGTGCCGGGTTATGGGGCGGAGGGGGAGACAATGAGCAGTTCTTC. Translating gives CSAGLWGGGGDNEQFF.

This clonotype was observed a few times. The chain has TRBV7-2 and TRBJ1-1, with a tentative D call TRBD1 (6 bases). Trimming took 5 bases from V and 1 from J, leaving 11 bases between them. This CDR3 is built from 14 residues. Germline assignment: CDR1 SGHTA and CDR2 FQGNSA. The CDR3 DNA is TGTGCCAGCAGCCGCACCAGGGGGAACACTGAAGCTTTCTTT. The encoded protein is CASSRTRGNTEAFF.